Presented here are 3 T cell receptor beta chains from one specimen sequenced in a study of response to subunit inactivated influenza vaccine (dated by TCRdb to 2016 to 2019). The library was produced with RT-PCR. The sequencer listed for this sample is Illumina HiSeq 2500. TCRdb reworked the public reads: Q25 trimming with fastp, MiXCR clone assembly, productive beta chains retained. One record per CDR3 amino acid sequence lists the most common genes and DNA. This sample lists more than 450,000 distinct CDR3 sequences; about 10% were detected once. The ten largest account for around 9.6% of the sample. The sample here was PBMCs from blood, taken on the day of vaccination. The receptors stem from a man in his fifties who received an inactivated influenza vaccine. Donor details come from another sample of the same person, matched by shared clones.

This clonotype was seen more than once but under ten times. The rearrangement uses TRBV30 and TRBJ1-2, with TRBD1 identical over 9 bases. The CDR3 loop spans 15 amino acids. The junction had 9 bases not matched to a gene; V was cut back by 0 bases and J by 7 bases. Germline V lookup: CDR1 GTSNPN, CDR2 SVGIG (reference sequence). DNA of the CDR3: TGTGCCTGGAGTGTAGGGGGGACAGGGTCAAGTGGCTACACCTTC. It encodes CAWSVGGTGSSGYTF.

This clonotype was observed at least ten times. CDR3 nucleotide sequence: TGCAGCGTTAAGACTAGGGCCTACGAGCAGTACTTC. Its translation: CSVKTRAYEQYF. The chain combines TRBV29-1 with TRBJ2-7, with D maybe TRBD2 (6 bases). Trimming removed 5 bases from V and 2 bases from J, with 10 bases in between. CDR1 is SQVTM and CDR2 is ANQGSEA in the germline V gene. The CDR3 consists of 12 residues.

This chain connects TRBV6-2 or TRBV6-3 to TRBJ2-5; 8 bases agree with TRBD1. The CDR3 is 13 amino acids. Germline V gene sequence: CDR1 MNHEY, CDR2 SVGEGT. V gave up 6 bases and J gave up 3 bases; unmatched junction bases: 3. The CDR3 spells CASRTDREETQYF. In DNA form, the CDR3 reads TGTGCCAGCAGGACGGACAGGGAAGAGACCCAGTACTTC.